These 10 T cell receptor beta chains were sequenced from one sample in a study of OX40 agonist ivuxolimab in advanced cancers. Using immunoSEQ multiplex PCR, the repertoire was profiled, and TCRdb retains in-frame clones only, with some absent. The sample has 65,000 to 90,000 clones; around 85% are singletons. Sequenced here: CD4+ or CD8+ T cells sorted from blood, sampled in a trial of the OX40 agonist ivuxolimab. Receptors originate from an adult with an advanced solid tumor such as melanoma, head and neck, liver or kidney cancer.

Points on this clone: This CDR3 is missing its conserved last phenylalanine or tryptophan, likely due to a read error. The chain employs TRBV27 and TRBJ2-7, with D perhaps TRBD2 (6 bases). Trimming stripped 2 bases from V and 2 bases from J, with 19 bases between. The CDR3 extends over 17 amino acids. Germline V gene lookup returns CDR1 MNHEY and CDR2 SMNVEV (reference sequence). CDR3 nucleotides: TGTGCCAGCAGTTTAAATTCCGGGAGCTTGGGCCCCTACGAGCAGTACCTC. Amino acids: CASSLNSGSLGPYEQYL.

This clone was counted once. V and J are TRBV27 and TRBJ2-2; 9 bases fit TRBD1. The J segment lost 4 bases and the V segment lost 6 bases, leaving 3 bases of the junction unmatched. The CDR3 has 14 residues. CDR1 and CDR2 (germline): MNHEY, SMNVEV (reference sequence). The CDR3 DNA is TGTGCCAGCAGCTGGGACAGGGTCACCGGGGAGCTGTTTTTT. Its translation is CASSWDRVTGELFF.

The V and J genes are TRBV11-2 and TRBJ2-2; D unclear. With 5 bases removed from V and 5 bases from J, the gap between germline ends came to 18 bases. CDR1 SGHAT and CDR2 FQNNGV come from the germline V gene. The CDR3 is 16 amino acids. CDR3 region: CASSVTRPRATGELFF. The CDR3 DNA reads as TGTGCCAGCAGCGTTACTCGGCCGCGTGCTACCGGGGAGCTGTTTTTT.

V is TRBV5-8 and J is TRBJ1-2; maybe TRBD1 (5 bases). Germline CDR1 and CDR2: SGHTS and YDEGEE. This CDR3 is 18 amino acids long. The V end lost 3 bases, the J end lost 2 bases, and 23 bases lay between the germline ends. As DNA, the CDR3 is TGTGCCAGCAGCTGGGGATGGGGGGAACGCCGCGGGAACTATGGCTACACCTTC. Translation gives CASSWGWGERRGNYGYTF.

The V and J genes are TRBV10-2 and TRBJ2-3, with 10 bases fitting TRBD2. CDR1 WSHSY and CDR2 SAAADI come from the germline V gene. This CDR3 is built from 17 residues. J was trimmed by 1 base and V by 4 bases; bases with no gene match: 8. CDR3: CASSVSGRAAGTDTQYF. As DNA, the CDR3 is TGCGCCAGCAGTGTAAGCGGGAGGGCCGCGGGCACAGATACGCAGTATTTT.

This CDR3 reads CASSYPGGSLEQYF. The CDR3 region has the DNA TGTGCCAGCAGTTACCCAGGGGGCTCCCTTGAGCAGTACTTC. This chain links TRBV6-5 with TRBJ2-7, with 8 bases aligning to TRBD1. Germline CDR1 is MNHEY and CDR2 is SVGAGI. The CDR3 spans 14 residues. The J segment lost 7 bases and the V segment lost 2 bases, leaving 7 bases of the junction unmatched.

The V and J genes are TRBV4-2 and TRBJ2-7; 8 bases are shared with TRBD1. V trimming: 0 bases; J trimming: 3 bases; junction bases outside the gene matches: 7. This CDR3 has 16 amino acids. Germline lookup yields CDR1 LGHNA and CDR2 YNFKEQ. CDR3 region: CASSQEIDRGYYEQYF. The CDR3 bases are TGTGCCAGCAGCCAAGAAATTGACAGGGGATACTACGAGCAGTACTTC.

The chain is built from TRBV9 and TRBJ1-1; D unresolved. The CDR3 runs 14 residues. The V end was cut by 0 bases, the J end by 6 bases, with 12 bases between. In germline, CDR1 is SGDLS, CDR2 YYNGEE. The CDR3 is CASSVGGPGAEAFF. The DNA for the CDR3 is TGTGCCAGCAGCGTAGGAGGGCCTGGTGCTGAAGCTTTCTTT.

This clone appeared a few times. The chain uses TRBV4-1 and TRBJ1-5; weak D call: TRBD1 (5 bases). CDR3 size: 17 residues. Trimming left V 1 base short and J 6 bases short, with 19 bases between. Germline V lookup: CDR1 MGHRA, CDR2 YSYEKL. DNA for the CDR3: TGCGCCAGCAGCCAAGTCGGGGGGAGGTCGAAGGGTCAGCCCCAGCATTTT. This sequence encodes CASSQVGGRSKGQPQHF.

The rearrangement joins TRBV11-3 to TRBJ2-3, with a possible D match to TRBD2 (6 bases). CDR1 and CDR2 (germline): SGHNT, YENEEA. The CDR3 is made up of 17 amino acids. V shed 5 bases and J shed 2 bases, with 20 bases lying between them. The CDR3 spells CASSPGMASASTDTQYF. CDR3 coding DNA: TGTGCCAGCAGCCCCGGGATGGCTAGCGCCTCCACAGATACGCAGTATTTT.